The source of this TCR beta chain is a study of T cells in narcolepsy. Broader study findings: Blood of same and different patients, but not healthy controls, reportedly held recurring autoreactive clonotypes. Same-patient CSF and blood CD4+ T cell clonotypes included HCRT-specific and TRIB2-specific autoreactive ones. No autoreactive T cell clone sequences appeared in some memory CD4+ repertoires.

Sequencing was performed with immunoSEQ multiplex PCR; in TCRdb, only in-frame clones are kept and a portion is missing. This sample has more than 20,000 clones; about 81% occur once, and the top ten carry roughly 4%. The CDR3 length is 14 residues. Germline values: CDR1 LNHDA, CDR2 SQIVND (reference sequence). V shed 7 bases and J 5 bases; nucleotides not matched to a gene: 3. A remark on this clone: What it recognizes is unknown.

The TCR comes from a human donor in good health. The V call is TRBV19, the J call TRBJ1-6; 9 nucleotides match TRBD1. The specimen sequenced was memory (CD45RA-) CD4+ T cells from blood. CDR3 in amino acids: CASKGTGNNSPLHF. The CDR3 coding sequence is TGTGCCAGTAAGGGGACAGGGAATAATTCACCCCTCCACTTT.